The following is a T cell receptor beta chain sequence with its context. Its antigen is still unknown. The source of the sample is a study of cytomegalovirus exposure and HLA in healthy donors. It was with 60 Vbeta and 13 Jbeta primers that the PCR ran. This table comes from immunoSEQ multiplex PCR, and its TCRdb copy is limited to in-frame clones, with some not included. Of 130,000 or so clones listed, roughly 80% are singletons. Study-wide findings and caveats: Roughly uniform depth of sequencing across donors was assumed in presence/absence analyses. Whilst most TCR sequences proved rare, a subset of public TCRs occurred across many donors. A link between a missense DCLRE1C variant and TCR beta V- and J-gene trimming emerged from a later analysis. CMV antigen specificity was confirmed in vitro for a few CMV-associated chains.

The specimen sequenced was PBMCs. The TCR sequence derives from a man aged 18 to 30 in good health and CMV-seronegative.

Written as DNA, the CDR3 is TGCGCCAGCAGCTCGGGACTAGCGGGGGACAATGAGCAGTTCTTC. It encodes CASSSGLAGDNEQFF. The V call is TRBV10-1, the J call TRBJ2-1, with TRBD2 identical over 14 bases. The CDR3 covers 15 residues. With V trimmed by 6 bases and J by 5 bases, 3 bases remained unmatched. Germline values: CDR1 WNHNN, CDR2 SYGVQD (reference sequence).